The text below deals with one T cell receptor beta chain. The antigen remains undetermined. Across several immunoSEQ plates, the genomic DNA of each subset was split evenly. Generated by immunoSEQ multiplex PCR, the TCRdb table keeps only in-frame clones and is missing some. The sample has around 2,000,000 clones, about 95% seen once; the top ten hold 0.9% to 1.4%. Trimming pared 2 bases from V and 5 bases from J, leaving 15 bases between. Germline loops: CDR1 MNHEY, CDR2 SVGAGI. The CDR3 length is 15 residues. The naive CD8 subset, CD45RO-negative cells positively selected for CCR7, excluded terminally differentiated effector memory CD45RA+ cells. This entry comes from a study of shared clonotypes between healthy human individuals. Study-level information: The study used three CD4 naive, three CD4 memory, two CD8 naive and one CD8 memory plate per donor. Points from the study as a whole: With a few donors compared, about 5.2% of naive CD4 clonotypes were shared. Against clonotypes common to all four donors, non-shared ones had lower generation probabilities.

This clonotype was obtained from a man younger than 30 in good health. J is TRBJ1-2 and V is TRBV6-5; perhaps TRBD1 as D (6 bases). Sequencing was performed on naive CD8+ T cells sorted from blood. The CDR3 region has the DNA TGTGCCAGCAGTTACCGGGGGGCGGAGTGGTATGGCTACACCTTC. Translated, it gives CASSYRGAEWYGYTF.